This TCR beta chain derives from a study of blood T cell repertoires in COVID-19. Study-wide context: Whether acute or convalescent, the COVID-19 samples came from the United States, Italy and Spain. T cells, B-cell-depleted T cells, or PBMCs provided the cDNA or gDNA that served as material.

The age range of participants was about 18 to 100 years, with residence in fewer than 25 US areas. Repertoires were generated with immunoSEQ multiplex PCR, while TCRdb's copy carries only in-frame clones and drops some. The sample includes about 250,000 clones, over 75% of them seen just once. The sample taken for sequencing was PBMCs or T cells enriched from blood (not recorded which). This clonotype was sampled from a man between 40 and 49 years old who had recovered from COVID-19.

CDR3 nucleotide sequence: TGTGCCAGCAGCTTAGGAGGGATTGGCTATGGCTACACCTTC. Its translation: CASSLGGIGYGYTF. The V and J genes are TRBV11-2 and TRBJ1-2; no firm D call. This CDR3 is 14 amino acids long. V was clipped by 1 base and J by 4 bases, with 10 bases between them. CDR1 and CDR2 (germline): SGHAT, FQNNGV.